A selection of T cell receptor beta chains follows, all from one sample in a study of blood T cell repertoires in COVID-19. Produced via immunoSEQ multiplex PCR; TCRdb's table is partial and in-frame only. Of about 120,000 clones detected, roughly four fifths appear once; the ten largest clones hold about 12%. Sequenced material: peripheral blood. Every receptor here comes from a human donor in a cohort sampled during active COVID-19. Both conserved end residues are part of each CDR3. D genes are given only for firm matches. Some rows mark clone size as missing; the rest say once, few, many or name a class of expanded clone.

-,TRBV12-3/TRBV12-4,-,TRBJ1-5,CASSPGNQPQHF,TGTGCCAGCAGTCCAGGCAATCAGCCCCAGCATTTT
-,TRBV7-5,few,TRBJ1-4,CARRPPTGPATNEKLFF,TGTGCCAGAAGACCTCCAACAGGCCCTGCAACTAATGAAAAACTGTTTTTT
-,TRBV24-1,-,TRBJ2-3,CATSDSGGDTQYF,TGTGCCACCAGTGATTCTGGGGGCGATACGCAGTATTTT
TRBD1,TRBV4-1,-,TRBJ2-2,CASSPGQGYTGELFF,TGCGCCAGCAGCCCGGGACAGGGGTACACCGGGGAGCTGTTTTTT
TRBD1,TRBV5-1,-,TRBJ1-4,CASSLAGGGTNEKLFF,TGCGCCAGCAGCTTGGCCGGAGGGGGCACTAATGAAAAACTGTTTTTT
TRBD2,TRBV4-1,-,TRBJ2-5,CASSNPGLAAETQYF,TGCGCCAGCAGCAACCCGGGACTAGCGGCAGAGACCCAGTACTTC
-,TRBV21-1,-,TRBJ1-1,CASSKPPIRVEAFF,TGTGCCAGCAGCAAGCCTCCGATCAGGGTTGAAGCTTTCTTT
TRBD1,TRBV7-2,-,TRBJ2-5,CASSLQGVQETQYF,TGTGCCAGCAGCCTACAGGGGGTCCAAGAGACCCAGTACTTC
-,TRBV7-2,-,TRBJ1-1,CASSVQGREGEAFF,TGTGCCAGCAGCGTACAGGGACGCGAGGGTGAAGCTTTCTTT
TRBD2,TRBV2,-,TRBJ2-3,CASSEAKTSWWGSTDTQYF,TGTGCCAGCAGTGAAGCCAAGACTAGCTGGTGGGGTAGCACAGATACGCAGTATTTT
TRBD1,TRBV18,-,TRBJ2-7,CASSPGTGGRNEQYF,TGTGCCAGCTCACCCGGGACAGGGGGCAGGAACGAGCAGTACTTC
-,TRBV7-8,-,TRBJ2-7,CASSLTGSGYEQYF,TGTGCCAGCAGCTTAACCGGGTCTGGCTACGAGCAGTACTTC
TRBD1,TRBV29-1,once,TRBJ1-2,CSVTRGIHGYTF,TGCAGCGTAACCAGGGGGATCCATGGCTACACCTTC
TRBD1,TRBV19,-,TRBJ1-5,CASSIPLDRLSNQPQHF,TGTGCCAGTAGTATCCCCCTGGACAGGTTGAGCAATCAGCCCCAGCATTTT
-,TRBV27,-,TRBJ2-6,CASSFRGANVLTF,TGTGCCAGCAGTTTCCGGGGGGCCAACGTCCTGACTTTC
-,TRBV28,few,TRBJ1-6,CASSFQGKNSPLHF,TGTGCCAGCAGTTTCCAGGGAAAGAATTCACCCCTCCACTTT
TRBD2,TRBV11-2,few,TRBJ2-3,CASRYLSGVNTDTQYF,TGTGCCAGCAGATACCTTAGCGGGGTCAACACAGATACGCAGTATTTT
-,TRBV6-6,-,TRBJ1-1,CASQMGGSPLNTEAFF,TGTGCCAGCCAAATGGGAGGTTCTCCTTTGAACACTGAAGCTTTCTTT
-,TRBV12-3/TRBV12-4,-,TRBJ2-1,CASSLLSEQFF,TGTGCCAGCAGTTTATTGAGTGAGCAGTTCTTC
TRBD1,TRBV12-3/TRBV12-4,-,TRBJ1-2,CASSFNRGLGYTF,TGTGCCAGCAGTTTCAACAGGGGGCTAGGCTACACCTTC
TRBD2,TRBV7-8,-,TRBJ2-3,CASSLRGGRADTQYF,TGTGCCAGCAGCTTACGGGGGGGCCGGGCAGATACGCAGTATTTT
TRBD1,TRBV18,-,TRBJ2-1,CASSPDRGANEQFF,TGTGCCAGCTCACCGGACAGGGGGGCCAATGAGCAGTTCTTC
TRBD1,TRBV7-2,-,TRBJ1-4,CASSFSGGANEKLFF,TGTGCCAGCAGCTTCTCAGGGGGAGCTAATGAAAAACTGTTTTTT
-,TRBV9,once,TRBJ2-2,CASSAGASGELFF,TGTGCCAGCAGCGCTGGGGCGTCAGGGGAGCTGTTTTTT
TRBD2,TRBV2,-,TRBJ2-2,CASRRGLAGSGELFF,TGTGCCAGCCGGCGGGGACTAGCGGGGTCCGGGGAGCTGTTTTTT
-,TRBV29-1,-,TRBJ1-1,CSVDPRQPNTEAFF,TGCAGCGTTGACCCCAGGCAGCCGAACACTGAAGCTTTCTTT